The 13 T cell receptor beta chains reported below all come from one sample, sequenced in a study of blood T cell repertoires in COVID-19. Repertoires were generated with immunoSEQ multiplex PCR, while TCRdb's copy carries only in-frame clones and drops some. The table shows fewer than 350,000 clones, with more than 70% occurring only once. The specimen was PBMCs or T cells enriched from blood (not recorded which). Receptor source: a woman aged 55-70 years in a cohort exposed to, infected with or recovered from COVID-19 (not recorded which).

V gene TRBV28 combines with J gene TRBJ2-2; D not resolved. The CDR3 is 14 residues long. Germline V gene data show CDR1 as MDHEN and CDR2 as SYDVKM. V was trimmed by 5 bases and J by 4 bases, leaving 11 bases between them. The CDR3 is CASSPGYLTGELFF. In nucleotides, the CDR3 is TGTGCCAGCAGTCCAGGATACCTCACCGGGGAGCTGTTTTTT.

The rearrangement links TRBV27 to TRBJ1-1, with 7 bases lining up with TRBD1. In germline, CDR1 is MNHEY, CDR2 SMNVEV (reference sequence). V was clipped by 8 bases and J by 2 bases; unmatched bases: 14. CDR3 length: 16 residues. In DNA form, the CDR3 reads TGTGCCAGCGCATCCTTAGGGGGCGCTTCTAACACTGAAGCTTTCTTT. Protein: CASASLGGASNTEAFF.

The chain combines TRBV2 with TRBJ1-5; the D gene is possibly TRBD1 (6 bases). With 2 bases removed from V and 9 bases from J, the gap between germline ends came to 23 bases. Germline V CDR1 and CDR2: SNHLY, FYNNEI. The CDR3 contains 17 residues. The CDR3, as DNA: TGTGCCAGCAGTGAAATTCGAGACAGGTTCCCCGAGGGGCCCCAGCATTTT. It yields the protein CASSEIRDRFPEGPQHF.

The chain has TRBV28 and TRBJ2-7; 14 bases line up with TRBD2. J lost 3 bases, V lost 1 base, and 5 bases had no gene match. Germline V CDR1 and CDR2: MDHEN, SYDVKM. This CDR3 is built from 17 residues. The CDR3 coding sequence is TGTGCCAGCAGTTTATTCGGACTAGCGGGAGGCCTCTACGAGCAGTACTTC. This gives the protein CASSLFGLAGGLYEQYF.

The CDR3 reads CASSPGTGGVSGELFF. For the CDR3, the DNA is TGTGCCAGCTCACCAGGTACGGGAGGTGTAAGCGGGGAGCTGTTTTTT. This sequence joins TRBV18 and TRBJ2-2; 7 bases align to TRBD2. CDR1 and CDR2 (germline): KGHSH, LQKENI. The CDR3 contains 16 residues. V was pared by 2 bases and J by 7 bases, with 10 bases of the junction left unmatched.

The rearrangement uses TRBV10-3 and TRBJ2-4; the D is unclear. There are 13 residues in the CDR3. V shed 4 bases and J shed 8 bases, with 12 bases lying between them. Per the germline V gene, CDR1 is ENHRY and CDR2 is SYGVKD. Here the CDR3 DNA reads TGTGCCATCAGTGGCCCGGGTTCGGACATTCAGTACTTC. Translating it yields CAISGPGSDIQYF.

The chain combines TRBV19 with TRBJ2-5; weak D call: TRBD2 (6 bases). Germline CDR1 reads LNHDA; CDR2 reads SQIVND (reference sequence). The V end lost 1 base, the J end lost 5 bases, and 11 bases lay between the germline ends. This CDR3 has 14 amino acids. In DNA form, the CDR3 reads TGTGCCAGTAGTATAGGTGGGGGGTCCGAGACCCAGTACTTC. It translates to CASSIGGGSETQYF.

The rearrangement joins TRBV10-3 to TRBJ2-7; 8 bases are a match to TRBD1. Germline trimming cut 6 bases from V and 4 bases from J; bases unmatched to any gene: 11. Germline loops: CDR1 ENHRY, CDR2 SYGVKD. The CDR3 is 15 residues long. This CDR3 reads CAIRPDRDINYEQYF. The CDR3 bases are TGTGCCATCAGACCGGACAGGGATATTAATTACGAGCAGTACTTC.

The V call is TRBV7-9, the J call TRBJ2-2, with TRBD2 as a possible D gene (6 bases). The ends were cut back, 7 bases at V and 0 bases at J, with 15 bases in the middle. Looked up from germline, CDR1 is SEHNR and CDR2 is FQNEAQ (reference sequence). The CDR3 is 16 amino acids. The CDR3 DNA reads TGTGCCAGCACCCAAGGTAGCGGAACGAACACCGGGGAGCTGTTTTTT. Its protein product is CASTQGSGTNTGELFF.

J is TRBJ2-7 and V is TRBV29-1; 7 bases map to TRBD1. The CDR3 contains 13 residues. J was trimmed by 2 bases and V by 5 bases; bases with no gene match: 6. From germline, CDR1 is SQVTM and CDR2 ANQGSEA. CDR3 in DNA: TGCAGCGTTATACAGGGGAACCCCTACGAGCAGTACTTC. Its protein is CSVIQGNPYEQYF.

The chain carries TRBV27 and TRBJ2-7, with D perhaps TRBD1 (5 bases). V lost 0 bases and J 4 bases, leaving 13 bases between the germline ends. Germline V lookup: CDR1 MNHEY, CDR2 SMNVEV (reference sequence). This CDR3 region has 15 residues. The CDR3 loop reads CASSLSSRTYYEQYF. CDR3 nucleotide sequence: TGTGCCAGCAGTTTATCATCTCGGACATATTACGAGCAGTACTTC.

The rearrangement joins TRBV6-5 to TRBJ2-7, with TRBD2 matching over 12 bases. The CDR3 length is 16 residues. The V gene's germline CDR1 is MNHEY and CDR2 SVGAGI. Trimming at V came to 3 bases and at J to 5 bases, leaving 8 bases not matched to a gene. CDR3 sequence reads: CASSYLLAGGPNEQYF. For the CDR3, the DNA is TGTGCCAGCAGTTATCTCCTAGCGGGAGGGCCAAACGAGCAGTACTTC.

The chain's CDR3 is CSTQQGRDIQYF. The DNA of the CDR3 is TGCAGCACACAGCAGGGGCGGGACATTCAGTACTTC. V gene TRBV29-1 combines with J gene TRBJ2-4, with TRBD1 as a possible D gene (6 bases). V was clipped by 8 bases and J by 8 bases, with 16 bases between them. Per germline, CDR1 SQVTM and CDR2 ANQGSEA. This CDR3 is 12 amino acids long.